One and the same sample provided the 31 T cell receptor beta chains below, sequenced in a study of cytomegalovirus exposure and HLA in healthy donors. PCR used 60 Vbeta primers and 13 Jbeta primers. TCRdb's copy holds only in-frame clones and misses some; the assay was immunoSEQ multiplex PCR. The sample lists approximately 120,000 clones; over 65% were seen once. Sequenced: PBMCs. These receptors were taken from a man between 50 and 59 years old in good health and CMV-seronegative.

V and J are TRBV5-1 and TRBJ2-2; tentatively, D is TRBD2 (5 bases). Trimming removed 0 bases from V and 3 bases from J, with 12 bases in between. This CDR3 has 16 amino acids. Looked up from germline, CDR1 is SGHRS and CDR2 is YFSETQ. Here the CDR3 DNA reads TGCGCCAGCAGCTTGGGGGCCCCCGGGGACACCGGGGAGCTGTTTTTT. As protein: CASSLGAPGDTGELFF.

On this clone: An end of the junction does not agree with germline; a read error may underlie this. The V and J genes are TRBV6-5 and TRBJ1-2; D is unresolved. Looked up from germline, CDR1 is MNHEY and CDR2 is SVGAGI. This CDR3 is 13 amino acids long. The CDR3 nucleotides read TGTGCCAGCAGTTACGAGAGGAACTCTGGCTACACCTTC. This translates into CASSYERNSGYTF.

The chain uses TRBV15 and TRBJ1-4; the D gene is possibly TRBD1 (5 bases). CDR1 is LNHNV, CDR2 YYDKDF, per germline (reference sequence). The CDR3 runs to 16 residues. Trimming shortened V by 3 bases and J by 4 bases, and 15 bases separated the two germline ends. CDR3 nucleotides: TGTGCCACCAGCAGGGAACCGGGGGGGAATAATGAAAAACTGTTTTTT. Translation: CATSREPGGNNEKLFF. The full variable domain, with the rest looked up from reference TRBV15 and TRBJ1-4, is DAMVIQNPRYQVTQFGKPVTLSCSQTLNHNVMYWYQQKSSQAPKLLFHYYDKDFNNEADTPDNFQSRRPNTSFCFLDIRSPGLGDTAMYLCATSREPGGNNEKLFFGSGTQLSVL.

The V and J genes are TRBV9 and TRBJ1-1, with TRBD1 identical over 7 bases. Trimming cost V 6 bases and J 2 bases; bases outside gene matches: 7. CDR1 and CDR2 from the germline V gene are SGDLS and YYNGEE. The CDR3 has 14 amino acids. The chain's CDR3 is CASTVSGGNTEAFF. The CDR3 DNA sequence: TGTGCCAGCACAGTCTCAGGGGGTAACACTGAAGCTTTCTTT.

The chain couples TRBV28 to TRBJ2-1; tentatively, D is TRBD1 (7 bases). V lost 2 bases, J lost 7 bases, and 15 bases lay in between. Germline V gene sequence: CDR1 MDHEN, CDR2 SYDVKM. The CDR3 runs 15 residues. CDR3 sequence: CASSLAGGLWNEQFF. DNA of the CDR3: TGTGCCAGCAGTTTAGCAGGGGGGTTGTGGAATGAGCAGTTCTTC. Looking up the rest from reference TRBV28 and TRBJ2-1 gives the full variable domain: DVKVTQSSRYLVKRTGEKVFLECVQDMDHENMFWYRQDPGLGLRLIYFSYDVKMKEKGDIPEGYSVSREKKERFSLILESASTNQTSMYLCASSLAGGLWNEQFFGPGTRLTVL.

J is TRBJ2-4 and V is TRBV6-1; D may be TRBD1 (6 bases). The V and J ends lost 5 bases and 8 bases respectively, with 13 bases between them. The length of the CDR3 is 13 residues. From germline, CDR1 is MNHNS and CDR2 SASEGT. CDR3 nucleotides: TGTGCCAGCAGTACGACAGGTAGAGACATTCAGTACTTC. Translated: CASSTTGRDIQYF.

V is TRBV6-1 and J is TRBJ2-2; D uncertain. The CDR3 totals 14 residues. The germline V gene has CDR1 MNHNS and CDR2 SASEGT. The V end was cut by 2 bases, the J end by 6 bases, with 10 bases between. In nucleotides, the CDR3 is TGTGCCAGCAGTGAAACGTGGGCAGCCGGGGAGCTGTTTTTT. Protein product: CASSETWAAGELFF.

The genes are TRBV19 and TRBJ1-5; TRBD1 matches 10 bases. The V and J ends lost 7 bases and 4 bases, in that order; junction bases with no gene match: 7. Germline values: CDR1 LNHDA, CDR2 SQIVND (reference sequence). The CDR3 length is 15 residues. The CDR3: CASTPTGGLNQPQHF. CDR3 bases: TGTGCCAGTACCCCGACAGGGGGCTTGAATCAGCCCCAGCATTTT.

For the CDR3, the DNA is TGTGCCTGGAGTGTACAGGGGGGCGAGCAGTTCTTC. Translating it yields CAWSVQGGEQFF. The rearrangement uses TRBV30 and TRBJ2-1; 8 positions agree with TRBD1. CDR1 GTSNPN and CDR2 SVGIG come from the germline V gene (reference sequence). The ends lost 0 bases at V and 10 bases at J; junction bases unmatched: 2. The length of the CDR3 is 12 residues.

The V gene is TRBV6-4, the J gene TRBJ1-1, with D hard to call. Germline V gene lookup returns CDR1 MRHNA and CDR2 SNTAGT. Trimming removed 6 bases from V and 7 bases from J, with 15 bases in between. The CDR3 is 13 residues long. CDR3 coding DNA: TGTGCCAGCAGGGACCGGGAGTATAGTGAAGCTTTCTTT. Protein: CASRDREYSEAFF.

Sample share makes this clone medium-sized (0.01 to 0.1%). The chain employs TRBV4-1 and TRBJ1-4, with TRBD1 matching over 7 bases. Germline V CDR1 and CDR2: MGHRA, YSYEKL. CDR3 length: 16 amino acids. Trimming removed 4 bases from V and 7 bases from J; junction bases left unmatched: 12. The CDR3, as DNA: TGCGCCAGCAGCCCGCTCCCAGGGGGGTTAGGTGAAAAACTGTTTTTT. Residues: CASSPLPGGLGEKLFF.

CDR3 in DNA: TGTGCCAGCAGCTTAGCGGGACAGGGGCAAGAGACCCAGTACTTC. It translates to CASSLAGQGQETQYF. The chain combines TRBV7-2 with TRBJ2-5, with 10 nucleotides matching TRBD1. Germline V CDR1 and CDR2: SGHTA, FQGNSA. The CDR3 length is 15 residues. V dropped 0 bases and J dropped 2; count of bases not matched to a gene: 0.

With respect to this clone: One end of the junction is discordant with germline, which a read error may explain. Other DNA sequences of this sample code for an identical CDR3. V and J are TRBV10-2 and TRBJ1-2, with a possible D match to TRBD1 (6 bases). The V gene's germline CDR1 is WSHSY and CDR2 SAAADI. The CDR3 is made up of 14 amino acids. The CDR3 DNA reads as TGCGCCAGCAGCGAGTTTCGGACAGTCGGCGGCTACACCTTC. This encodes CASSEFRTVGGYTF.

This chain connects TRBV27 to TRBJ2-2; 8 nucleotides match TRBD1. Germline V gene lookup returns CDR1 MNHEY and CDR2 SMNVEV (reference sequence). Trimming removed 8 bases from V and 5 bases from J; junction bases left unmatched: 13. The CDR3 spans 16 residues. For the CDR3, the DNA is TGTGCCAGCCAGTCGGGGCAGGGGGCGCTAACCGGGGAGCTGTTTTTT. This codes for CASQSGQGALTGELFF.

The gene calls are TRBV2 and TRBJ1-1; D possibly corresponds to TRBD1 (6 bases). Germline CDR1 reads SNHLY; CDR2 reads FYNNEI. V was clipped by 2 bases and J by 4 bases, with 11 bases between them. CDR3 size: 14 residues. This chain's CDR3 is CASSEQGIITEAFF. CDR3 bases: TGTGCCAGCAGTGAACAGGGGATCATCACTGAAGCTTTCTTT. The complete variable domain, with remaining parts taken from reference TRBV2 and TRBJ1-1, reads EPEVTQTPSHQVTQMGQEVILRCVPISNHLYFYWYRQILGQKVEFLVSFYNNEISEKSEIFDDQFSVERPDGSNFTLKIRSTKLEDSAMYFCASSEQGIITEAFFGQGTRLTVV.

The chain recombines TRBV13 with TRBJ2-1; the D is unclear. Trimming cost V 3 bases and J 8 bases, with 5 bases left between them. Germline V gives CDR1 PRHDT, CDR2 FYEKMQ (reference sequence). This CDR3 is 11 amino acids long. The CDR3 nucleotides are TGTGCCAGCAGCTTTACGGATGAGCAGTTCTTC. Translating it yields CASSFTDEQFF. Using reference TRBV13 and TRBJ2-1 for the parts outside the CDR3, the full variable domain is AAGVIQSPRHLIKEKRETATLKCYPIPRHDTVYWYQQGPGQDPQFLISFYEKMQSDKGSIPDRFSAQQFSDYHSELNMSSLELGDSALYFCASSFTDEQFFGPGTRLTVL.

The V gene is TRBV2, the J gene TRBJ1-1, with a possible D match to TRBD1 (5 bases). Germline CDR1 SNHLY, CDR2 FYNNEI. The CDR3 loop spans 17 amino acids. Trimming removed 6 bases from V and 3 bases from J, with 23 bases in between. As DNA, the CDR3 is TGTGCCAGCAGCCGAAAAGTGATCCTCCGACAGCACACTGAAGCTTTCTTT. This gives the protein CASSRKVILRQHTEAFF.

In DNA, the CDR3 is TGTGCCAGCAGCCTCGGATCCGAGGAGTTCGGGGAGCTGTTTTTT. Protein: CASSLGSEEFGELFF. This chain uses TRBV11-3 with TRBJ2-2; D gene unclear. V was trimmed by 5 bases and J by 7 bases, leaving 17 bases between them. In germline, CDR1 is SGHNT, CDR2 YENEEA. The CDR3 is 15 amino acids. The variable domain in full, with the rest retrieved from reference TRBV11-3 and TRBJ2-2, is EAGVVQSPRYKIIEKKQPVAFWCNPISGHNTLYWYLQNLGQGPELLIRYENEEAVDDSQLPKDRFSAERLKGVDSTLKIQPAELGDSAVYLCASSLGSEEFGELFFGEGSRLTVL.

This chain uses TRBV7-8 with TRBJ1-4, with TRBD1 matching over 7 bases. This CDR3 contains 15 residues. The germline CDR1 and CDR2 sequences are SGHVS and FQNEAQ. Losses at the gene ends were 3 bases for V and 8 bases for J; bases not matched to a gene: 9. DNA for the CDR3: TGTGCCAGCAGCTTGAGGGACAGTCCTTCGGAAAAACTGTTTTTT. Residues: CASSLRDSPSEKLFF.

This clone has more than one count but fewer than ten. V gene TRBV9 combines with J gene TRBJ1-4; D remains unclear. Between the trimmed V and J ends, which lost 0 bases and 3 bases, there was a span of 15 bases. This CDR3 region has 17 residues. The germline CDR1 and CDR2 sequences are SGDLS and YYNGEE. The CDR3 loop reads CASSVAPHTGSNEKLFF. The CDR3 nucleotides are TGTGCCAGCAGCGTAGCTCCTCATACGGGGTCTAATGAAAAACTGTTTTTT. Full variable domain (rest looked up from reference TRBV9 and TRBJ1-4): DSGVTQTPKHLITATGQRVTLRCSPRSGDLSVYWYQQSLDQGLQFLIQYYNGEERAKGNILERFSAQQFPDLHSELNLSSLELGDSALYFCASSVAPHTGSNEKLFFGSGTQLSVL.

This clone turned up a few times. V and J are TRBV5-8 and TRBJ2-5; 9 nucleotides line up with TRBD1. V lost 2 bases and J lost 7; bases outside the gene matches: 3. CDR3 length: 13 residues. Looked up from germline, CDR1 is SGHTS and CDR2 is YDEGEE. CDR3 in DNA: TGTGCCAGCAGCTTTGGACAGGGGTTGACCCAGTACTTC. Translated: CASSFGQGLTQYF. Looking up the rest from reference TRBV5-8 and TRBJ2-5 gives the full variable domain: EAGVTQSPTHLIKTRGQQATLRCSPISGHTSVYWYQQALGLGLQFLLWYDEGEERNRGNFPPRFSGRQFPNYSSELNVNALELEDSALYLCASSFGQGLTQYFGPGTRLLVL.

V and J are TRBV11-3 and TRBJ2-2; D possibly corresponds to TRBD1 (6 bases). The germline V gene encodes CDR1 SGHNT and CDR2 YENEEA. Trimming removed 2 bases from V and 6 bases from J, with 10 bases in between. The CDR3 runs to 14 residues. Here the CDR3 DNA reads TGTGCCAGCAGCTTAATGGGGGCGGCCGGGGAGCTGTTTTTT. The encoded protein is CASSLMGAAGELFF.

The chain combines TRBV15 with TRBJ2-5, with 10 nucleotides matching TRBD2. This CDR3 is built from 16 residues. The J segment lost 4 bases and the V segment lost 1 base, leaving 6 bases of the junction unmatched. Germline loops: CDR1 LNHNV, CDR2 YYDKDF (reference sequence). CDR3 region: CATSRVRLAGVETQYF. CDR3 sequence (DNA): TGTGCCACCAGCAGAGTTCGGCTAGCGGGGGTAGAGACCCAGTACTTC.

The J gene is TRBJ2-5, the V gene TRBV7-9; 11 nucleotides align to TRBD2. The CDR3 runs 16 residues. The germline CDR1 and CDR2 sequences are SEHNR and FQNEAQ (reference sequence). Trimming at V came to 4 bases and at J to 2 bases, leaving 6 bases not matched to a gene. For the CDR3, the DNA is TGTGCCAGCAGCTCTCCGGGACTAGCGGATCAAGAGACCCAGTACTTC. Protein product: CASSSPGLADQETQYF.

J is TRBJ2-5 and V is TRBV6-5, with a tentative D call TRBD2 (7 bases). Per germline, CDR1 MNHEY and CDR2 SVGAGI. This CDR3 is built from 14 residues. V was pared by 6 bases and J by 5 bases, with 16 bases between. The CDR3 protein is CASSEGEGTETQYF. The CDR3 DNA follows: TGTGCCAGCAGCGAGGGGGAGGGGACGGAGACCCAGTACTTC.

The chain recombines TRBV9 with TRBJ1-2; D not certain. Trimming cost V 4 bases and J 9 bases, with 16 bases left between them. This CDR3 region has 13 residues. Germline V gene sequence: CDR1 SGDLS, CDR2 YYNGEE. This CDR3 is CASSPMGENSYTF. In nucleotides, the CDR3 is TGTGCCAGCAGCCCGATGGGCGAGAACAGCTACACCTTC. The full variable domain, its missing parts supplied by reference TRBV9 and TRBJ1-2, is DSGVTQTPKHLITATGQRVTLRCSPRSGDLSVYWYQQSLDQGLQFLIQYYNGEERAKGNILERFSAQQFPDLHSELNLSSLELGDSALYFCASSPMGENSYTFGSGTRLTVV.

The chain uses TRBV19 and TRBJ1-2; 7 positions agree with TRBD1. Per germline, CDR1 LNHDA and CDR2 SQIVND (reference sequence). The V segment lost 6 bases and the J segment 3 bases; nucleotides outside the gene matches: 7. There are 14 residues in the CDR3. The CDR3 spells CASRPRGEYYGYTF. The CDR3 nucleotides are TGTGCCAGTAGGCCCAGGGGGGAATACTATGGCTACACCTTC.

This sequence joins TRBV2 and TRBJ1-1; D is perhaps TRBD1 (5 bases). This CDR3 region has 11 residues. Germline CDR1 is SNHLY and CDR2 is FYNNEI. The V gene lost 6 bases and the J gene lost 11 bases, with 13 bases spanning the gap. CDR3 nucleotides: TGTGCCAGCAGCGCGGGGGTTTTTGCTTTCTTT. Residues: CASSAGVFAFF.

V and J are TRBV5-1 and TRBJ1-2; D is perhaps TRBD1 (5 bases). Germline-derived CDR1 and CDR2 are SGHRS and YFSETQ. The CDR3 has 12 amino acids. The V end was cut by 3 bases, the J end by 5 bases, with 8 bases between. CDR3 protein: CASSSDRYGYTF. The CDR3 DNA reads TGCGCCAGCAGCTCCGACAGATATGGCTACACCTTC.

The chain couples TRBV4-3 to TRBJ2-3; a weak D match, TRBD1 (6 bases). CDR1 and CDR2 (germline): LGHNA, YSLEER. V was cut by 1 base and J by 2 bases, with 10 bases left in between. The CDR3 runs 15 residues. CDR3 sequence: CASSQAGTITDTQYF. DNA for the CDR3: TGCGCCAGCAGCCAAGCCGGGACAATCACAGATACGCAGTATTTT.

The chain couples TRBV5-8 to TRBJ1-1; a weak D match, TRBD1 (6 bases). CDR3 length equals 16 residues. The germline CDR1 and CDR2 sequences are SGHTS and YDEGEE. Trimming pared 7 bases from V and 3 bases from J, leaving 22 bases between. CDR3 coding DNA: TGTGCCAGCGGTGCACTGCAGACAGGCGACTACACTGAAGCTTTCTTT. This translates into CASGALQTGDYTEAFF. Together with reference TRBV5-8 and TRBJ1-1, the CDR3 gives the full variable domain: EAGVTQSPTHLIKTRGQQATLRCSPISGHTSVYWYQQALGLGLQFLLWYDEGEERNRGNFPPRFSGRQFPNYSSELNVNALELEDSALYLCASGALQTGDYTEAFFGQGTRLTVV.